The 17 T cell receptor beta chains below all came from one sample that was sequenced in a study of T cells in Graves' hyperthyroidism and ophthalmopathy. Authors of the study amplified TCR beta CDR3 regions from RNA transcripts. The HTBI primer set served for first-round RT-PCR of the TCR CDR3. Each CDR3 protein gets one entry after TCRdb re-called the multiplex PCR reads with MiXCR. There are about 640,000 distinct CDR3 sequences in the sample; around 20% occur only once, and more than 30% lies in the top ten. Material for sequencing was blood. Every receptor here comes from a man aged 25 to 45 with Graves' ophthalmopathy.

This chain links TRBV19 with TRBJ2-7; 7 bases align to TRBD1. With V trimmed by 9 bases and J by 4 bases, 12 bases remained unmatched. In germline, CDR1 is LNHDA, CDR2 SQIVND (reference sequence). The CDR3 totals 14 residues. CDR3 residues: CASPRQGYAYEQYF. The CDR3 nucleotides are TGTGCCAGCCCCAGACAGGGTTACGCGTACGAGCAGTACTTC.

The genes are TRBV10-3 and TRBJ2-6; D remains ambiguous. The CDR3 totals 15 residues. The V gene lost 4 bases and the J gene lost 0 bases, with 7 bases spanning the gap. CDR1 and CDR2 (germline): ENHRY, SYGVKD. CDR3 coding DNA: TGTGCCATCAGTGGGCAAAGCTCTGGGGCCAACGTCCTGACTTTC. Residues: CAISGQSSGANVLTF.

This clonotype was picked up many times. This chain uses TRBV28 with TRBJ2-1; D perhaps matches TRBD1 (5 bases). Germline V lookup: CDR1 MDHEN, CDR2 SYDVKM. Deletions cut 3 bases from V and 11 bases from J, with 20 bases between. The CDR3 is 15 residues long. DNA for the CDR3: TGTGCCAGCAGTTTGATGCAGGGCACAACAATGAAGCAGTTCTTC. It codes for CASSLMQGTTMKQFF.

The chain couples TRBV10-2 to TRBJ2-7; D uncertain. The CDR3 contains 12 residues. With 3 bases removed from V and 6 bases from J, the gap between germline ends came to 9 bases. Germline V gene data show CDR1 as WSHSY and CDR2 as SAAADI. The CDR3 protein is CASSDLPGEQYF. The CDR3 DNA follows: TGCGCCAGCAGTGACTTGCCAGGCGAGCAGTACTTC.

V gene TRBV9 combines with J gene TRBJ1-2, with D uncertain. V lost 4 bases and J lost 3, with 13 bases in between. Germline V gene lookup returns CDR1 SGDLS and CDR2 YYNGEE. This CDR3 contains 14 residues. As DNA, the CDR3 is TGTGCCAGCAGCTTAGGGATTGGGGACTATGGCTACACCTTC. Translation: CASSLGIGDYGYTF.

This clonotype was seen ten or more times. The chain employs TRBV3-1 and TRBJ2-3; no reliable D call. V was pared by 4 bases and J by 6 bases, with 8 bases between. Germline CDR1 reads LGHDT; CDR2 reads YNNKEL (reference sequence). The CDR3 totals 12 residues. CDR3 coding DNA: TGTGCCAGCAGCCCTGACGGGGATACGCAGTATTTT. Translating gives CASSPDGDTQYF.

In DNA, the CDR3 is TGTGCCAGCAGGACAGGGGGGAGTTCCGGGGAGCTGTTTTTT. This gives the protein CASRTGGSSGELFF. V usage is TRBV2 and J usage is TRBJ2-2, with 9 bases matching TRBD1. The CDR3 extends over 14 amino acids. V trimming: 6 bases; J trimming: 6 bases; junction bases outside the gene matches: 5. The V gene's germline CDR1 is SNHLY and CDR2 FYNNEI.

The rearrangement joins TRBV5-1 to TRBJ1-4; 10 positions agree with TRBD1. Germline V gene data show CDR1 as SGHRS and CDR2 as YFSETQ. V was pared by 2 bases and J by 9 bases, with 10 bases of the junction left unmatched. This CDR3 comprises 16 residues. This CDR3 is CASSLATGTGVKKLFF. The CDR3 nucleotides read TGCGCCAGCAGCTTAGCGACCGGGACAGGGGTTAAAAAACTGTTTTTT.

The chain joins TRBV29-1 to TRBJ2-2; TRBD1 might be the D (5 bases). The CDR3 loop spans 14 amino acids. CDR1 is SQVTM, CDR2 ANQGSEA, per germline. V dropped 3 bases and J dropped 1 base, with 9 bases sitting between them. In DNA, the CDR3 is TGCAGCGTTGAGTTTGACAGGAACACCGGGGAGCTGTTTTTT. Its protein product is CSVEFDRNTGELFF.

The chain links TRBV29-1 to TRBJ2-7; perhaps TRBD1 as D (6 bases). Germline assignment: CDR1 SQVTM and CDR2 ANQGSEA. The CDR3 consists of 14 residues. Deletions cut 3 bases from V and 2 bases from J, with 14 bases between. CDR3 protein: CSVELQGPPYEQYF. Written as DNA, the CDR3 is TGCAGCGTTGAGCTACAGGGCCCACCCTACGAGCAGTACTTC.

The genes are TRBV29-1 and TRBJ2-3; TRBD2 agrees at 13 bases. From germline, CDR1 is SQVTM and CDR2 ANQGSEA. This CDR3 region has 14 residues. Losses at the gene ends were 5 bases for V and 7 bases for J; bases not matched to a gene: 6. CDR3 sequence (DNA): TGCAGCGTTTCAGGGACTAGCGGGATAAATACGCAGTATTTT. As protein: CSVSGTSGINTQYF.

This clonotype has only one observation. The chain joins TRBV13 to TRBJ2-3, with TRBD2 identical over 10 bases. Germline CDR1 reads PRHDT; CDR2 reads FYEKMQ (reference sequence). This CDR3 is 16 amino acids long. Losses at the gene ends were 6 bases for V and 4 bases for J; bases not matched to a gene: 10. CDR3: CASSSIAGGFPDTQYF. The CDR3 nucleotides are TGTGCCAGCAGTTCCATAGCGGGAGGTTTCCCAGATACGCAGTATTTT.

This clonotype occurred a few times. The genes are TRBV7-9 and TRBJ2-3; D unclear. Trimming shortened V by 3 bases and J by 3 bases, and 13 bases separated the two germline ends. This CDR3 comprises 15 residues. Germline V lookup: CDR1 SEHNR, CDR2 FQNEAQ (reference sequence). The CDR3 nucleotides are TGTGCCAGCAGCTTTTTGGCAGCCCCGACAGATACGCAGTATTTT. Residues: CASSFLAAPTDTQYF.

This clonotype was counted only a few times. The V and J genes are TRBV27 and TRBJ1-1, with 7 bases lining up with TRBD1. With 6 bases clipped from V and 3 bases from J, the junction kept 4 bases outside the gene matches. Germline-derived CDR1 and CDR2 are MNHEY and SMNVEV (reference sequence). The CDR3 runs to 13 residues. CDR3 sequence: CASRMTGYTEAFF. The CDR3 DNA sequence: TGTGCCAGCAGGATGACAGGGTACACTGAAGCTTTCTTT.

This clonotype has a handful of counts. The chain couples TRBV2 to TRBJ2-1; tentative D call: TRBD2 (6 bases). V was pared by 8 bases and J by 9 bases, with 17 bases between. The CDR3 spans 13 residues. Germline values: CDR1 SNHLY, CDR2 FYNNEI. The CDR3 sequence is CASRPSDSGEQFF. In nucleotides, the CDR3 is TGTGCCAGCCGCCCTTCAGATAGCGGTGAGCAGTTCTTC. Variable domain in full (rest from reference TRBV2 and TRBJ2-1): EPEVTQTPSHQVTQMGQEVILRCVPISNHLYFYWYRQILGQKVEFLVSFYNNEISEKSEIFDDQFSVERPDGSNFTLKIRSTKLEDSAMYFCASRPSDSGEQFFGPGTRLTVL.

This clonotype was counted at least ten times. The chain combines TRBV5-1 with TRBJ1-1; 8 nucleotides line up with TRBD1. Germline V gene lookup returns CDR1 SGHRS and CDR2 YFSETQ. The trim removed 4 bases at V and 1 base at J, leaving 6 bases unmatched. CDR3 length: 15 residues. The CDR3 loop reads CASSIRQGSNTEAFF. The CDR3 DNA is TGCGCCAGCAGCATTCGACAGGGGTCGAACACTGAAGCTTTCTTT.

The J gene is TRBJ1-4, the V gene TRBV5-1; D possibly corresponds to TRBD1 (5 bases). Germline assignment: CDR1 SGHRS and CDR2 YFSETQ. This CDR3 has 13 amino acids. V lost 3 bases, J lost 5 bases, and 8 bases lay in between. The chain's CDR3 is CASSWGDNEKLFF. CDR3 DNA sequence: TGCGCCAGCAGCTGGGGCGACAATGAAAAACTGTTTTTT.